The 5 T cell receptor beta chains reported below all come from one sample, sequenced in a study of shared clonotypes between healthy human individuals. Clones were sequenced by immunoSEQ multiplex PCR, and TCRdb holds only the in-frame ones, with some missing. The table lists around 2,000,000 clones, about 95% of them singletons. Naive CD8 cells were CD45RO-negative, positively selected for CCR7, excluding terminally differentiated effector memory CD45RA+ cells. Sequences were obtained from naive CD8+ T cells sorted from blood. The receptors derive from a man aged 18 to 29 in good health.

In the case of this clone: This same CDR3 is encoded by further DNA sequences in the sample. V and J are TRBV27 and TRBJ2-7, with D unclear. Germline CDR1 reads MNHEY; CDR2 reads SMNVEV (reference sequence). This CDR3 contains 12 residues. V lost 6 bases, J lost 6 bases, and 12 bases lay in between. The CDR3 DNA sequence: TGTGCCAGCAGCCCCCCAGCCGGCGAGCAGTACTTC. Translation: CASSPPAGEQYF.

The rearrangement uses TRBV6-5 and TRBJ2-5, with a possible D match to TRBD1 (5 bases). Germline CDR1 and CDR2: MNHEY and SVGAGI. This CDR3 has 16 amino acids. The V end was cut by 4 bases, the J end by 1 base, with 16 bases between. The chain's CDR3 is CASSSHQGDLQETQYF. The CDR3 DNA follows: TGTGCCAGCAGTTCACACCAAGGGGATCTCCAAGAGACCCAGTACTTC.

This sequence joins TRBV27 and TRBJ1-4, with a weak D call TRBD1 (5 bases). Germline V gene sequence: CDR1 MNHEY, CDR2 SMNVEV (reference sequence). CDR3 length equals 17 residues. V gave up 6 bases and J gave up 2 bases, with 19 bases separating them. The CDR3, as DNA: TGTGCCAGCAGACCTACCGGGGGGGTTGCGACTAATGAAAAACTGTTTTTT. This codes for CASRPTGGVATNEKLFF.

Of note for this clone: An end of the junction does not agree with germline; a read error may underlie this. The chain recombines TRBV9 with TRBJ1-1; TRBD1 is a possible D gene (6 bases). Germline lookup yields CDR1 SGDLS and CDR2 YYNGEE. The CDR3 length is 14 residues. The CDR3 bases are TGTGCCAGCAGCGTAGGGTCGGGACACCCACCCGAGATCTTT. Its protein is CASSVGSGHPPEIF.

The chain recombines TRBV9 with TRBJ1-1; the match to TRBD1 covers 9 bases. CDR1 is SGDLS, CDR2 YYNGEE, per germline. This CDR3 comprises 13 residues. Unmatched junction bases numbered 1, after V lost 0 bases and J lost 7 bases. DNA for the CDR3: TGTGCCAGCAGCGTAGGGACAGGGGATGAAGCTTTCTTT. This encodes CASSVGTGDEAFF. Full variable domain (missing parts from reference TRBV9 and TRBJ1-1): DSGVTQTPKHLITATGQRVTLRCSPRSGDLSVYWYQQSLDQGLQFLIQYYNGEERAKGNILERFSAQQFPDLHSELNLSSLELGDSALYFCASSVGTGDEAFFGQGTRLTVV.